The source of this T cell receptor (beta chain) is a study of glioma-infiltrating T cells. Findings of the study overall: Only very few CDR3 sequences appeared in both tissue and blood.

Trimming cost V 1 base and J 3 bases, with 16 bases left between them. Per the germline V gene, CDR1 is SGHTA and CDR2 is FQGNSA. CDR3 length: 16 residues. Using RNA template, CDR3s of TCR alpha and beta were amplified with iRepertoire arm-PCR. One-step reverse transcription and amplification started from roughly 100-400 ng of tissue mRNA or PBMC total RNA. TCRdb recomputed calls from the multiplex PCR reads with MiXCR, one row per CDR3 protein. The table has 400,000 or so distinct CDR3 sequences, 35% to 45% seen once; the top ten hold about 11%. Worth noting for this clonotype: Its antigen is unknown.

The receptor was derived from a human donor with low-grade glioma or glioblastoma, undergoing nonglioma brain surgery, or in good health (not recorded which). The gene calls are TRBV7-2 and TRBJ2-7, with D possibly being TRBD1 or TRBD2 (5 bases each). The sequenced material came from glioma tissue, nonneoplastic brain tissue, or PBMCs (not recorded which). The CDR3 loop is CASSLGTRTGNYEQYF. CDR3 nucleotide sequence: TGTGCCAGCAGCTTAGGGACAAGGACTGGGAACTACGAGCAGTACTTC.